This entry lists 15 T cell receptor beta chains sequenced from one sample in a study of blood T cell repertoires in COVID-19. Assay used: immunoSEQ multiplex PCR; TCRdb lists only in-frame clones, some missing. The sample holds over 100,000 clones; around 89% are singletons and the top ten take around 4.5%. Sequenced input: peripheral blood. The receptors stem from a man aged 55 to 69 with COVID-19, enrolled during active disease.

This clone occurred once. The chain recombines TRBV5-1 with TRBJ1-1; 7 bases line up with TRBD1. The germline V gene has CDR1 SGHRS and CDR2 YFSETQ. The CDR3 contains 15 residues. J lost 4 bases, V lost 2 bases, and 8 bases had no gene match. This chain's CDR3 is CASSLRQGLGTEAFF. CDR3 bases: TGCGCCAGCAGCTTAAGACAGGGTTTGGGCACTGAAGCTTTCTTT. The whole variable domain, remainder taken from reference TRBV5-1 and TRBJ1-1, is KAGVTQTPRYLIKTRGQQVTLSCSPISGHRSVSWYQQTPGQGLQFLFEYFSETQRNKGNFPGRFSGRQFSNSRSEMNVSTLELGDSALYLCASSLRQGLGTEAFFGQGTRLTVV.

The V call is TRBV5-1, the J call TRBJ2-7; D is undetermined. The V end was cut by 0 bases, the J end by 7 bases, with 14 bases between. There are 14 residues in the CDR3. Germline V lookup: CDR1 SGHRS, CDR2 YFSETQ. The CDR3 loop is CASSLATHQDEQYF. CDR3 coding DNA: TGCGCCAGCAGCTTGGCTACCCACCAGGATGAGCAGTACTTC.

The chain employs TRBV27 and TRBJ1-6; the match to TRBD1 covers 11 bases. From germline, CDR1 is MNHEY and CDR2 SMNVEV (reference sequence). The ends lost 7 bases at V and 5 bases at J; junction bases unmatched: 7. CDR3 size: 16 residues. For the CDR3, the DNA is TGTGCCAGCAAACGGACAGGGGGCCCACATAATTCACCCCTCCACTTT. Protein sequence: CASKRTGGPHNSPLHF.

This chain connects TRBV7-3 to TRBJ2-5; 7 bases are a match to TRBD2. Germline trimming cut 5 bases from V and 3 bases from J; bases unmatched to any gene: 6. The CDR3 has 14 amino acids. Germline V gives CDR1 SGHTA, CDR2 FQGTGA. Here the CDR3 DNA reads TGTGCCAGCAGCCCGACTGGGGGGGAAGAGACCCAGTACTTC. It encodes CASSPTGGEETQYF.

This chain links TRBV3-1 (or the pseudogene TRBV3-2) with TRBJ2-7; D is perhaps TRBD1 (6 bases). Between the trimmed V and J ends, which lost 2 bases and 4 bases, there was a span of 15 bases. Germline CDR1 reads LGHDT; CDR2 reads YNNKEL (reference sequence). This CDR3 is 15 amino acids long. CDR3 in amino acids: CASSQRFDRPYEQYF. The CDR3 region has the DNA TGTGCCAGCAGCCAACGTTTCGACAGGCCTTACGAGCAGTACTTC.

This clone was recorded once. The V gene is TRBV2, the J gene TRBJ1-2; tentatively, D is TRBD1 (6 bases). Looked up from germline, CDR1 is SNHLY and CDR2 is FYNNEI. CDR3 size: 13 residues. Between the trimmed V and J ends, which lost 3 bases and 3 bases, there was a span of 8 bases. The CDR3 region is CASSDPGDYGYTF. As DNA, the CDR3 is TGTGCCAGCAGTGACCCAGGGGACTATGGCTACACCTTC.

V and J are TRBV19 and TRBJ1-4, with a possible D match to TRBD1 (6 bases). V lost 5 bases and J lost 5, with 21 bases in between. The CDR3 is 17 residues long. Germline CDR1 LNHDA, CDR2 SQIVND (reference sequence). CDR3 nucleotide sequence: TGTGCCAGTAGTCAAGTAGCGGGGGGCGTGTGGAATGAAAAACTGTTTTTT. This sequence encodes CASSQVAGGVWNEKLFF.

The rearrangement uses TRBV4-1 and TRBJ1-2; 8 bases line up with TRBD1. The germline gives CDR1 MGHRA, CDR2 YSYEKL. The V segment lost 1 base and the J segment 3 bases; nucleotides outside the gene matches: 4. The CDR3 contains 15 residues. CDR3 region: CASSQGTGRDYGYTF. CDR3 in DNA: TGCGCCAGCAGCCAAGGGACAGGGAGGGACTATGGCTACACCTTC.

The V call is TRBV4-2, the J call TRBJ2-3, with TRBD1 as a possible D gene (5 bases). The ends were cut back, 0 bases at V and 2 bases at J, with 9 bases in the middle. CDR1 LGHNA and CDR2 YNFKEQ come from the germline V gene. The CDR3 has 15 residues. The CDR3 protein is CASSQETALTDTQYF. In DNA form, the CDR3 reads TGTGCCAGCAGCCAAGAGACAGCACTCACAGATACGCAGTATTTT.

The chain joins TRBV18 to TRBJ1-2; 7 nucleotides align to TRBD1. This CDR3 has 16 amino acids. CDR1 and CDR2 (germline): KGHSH, LQKENI. V gave up 1 base and J gave up 4 bases; unmatched junction bases: 9. The CDR3 spells CASSPRPPGQIYGYTF. For the CDR3, the DNA is TGTGCCAGCTCACCACGTCCCCCGGGACAGATCTATGGCTACACCTTC.

In its sample, this clone was seen once. CDR3 loop: CASQITLNTEAFF. The CDR3 region has the DNA TGTGCCAGCCAGATCACCTTGAACACTGAAGCTTTCTTT. The V call is TRBV19, the J call TRBJ1-1; D ambiguous. CDR1 and CDR2 (germline): LNHDA, SQIVND (reference sequence). There are 13 residues in the CDR3. V was trimmed by 9 bases and J by 0 bases, leaving 11 bases between them.

About this clone: Its ends do not fully match the called genes, so a read error is possible. V and J are TRBV5-4 and TRBJ2-7; D is undetermined. The CDR3 has 13 residues. Germline CDR1 is SGHNT and CDR2 is YYREEE (reference sequence). The CDR3 is CASSLAAGNRMDF. For the CDR3, the DNA is TGTGCCAGCAGCTTGGCGGCAGGAAATAGGATGGACTTC.

The J gene is TRBJ2-3, the V gene TRBV15; D gene unclear. With 0 bases removed from V and 9 bases from J, the gap between germline ends came to 7 bases. Looked up from germline, CDR1 is LNHNV and CDR2 is YYDKDF (reference sequence). The CDR3 runs 12 residues. CDR3 amino acids: CATSRDHGTQYF. The CDR3, as DNA: TGTGCCACCAGCAGAGATCATGGCACGCAGTATTTT.

The J gene is TRBJ2-7, the V gene TRBV30; D may be TRBD2 (7 bases). With 2 bases removed from V and 0 bases from J, the gap between germline ends came to 17 bases. CDR1 and CDR2 from the germline V gene are GTSNPN and SVGIG (reference sequence). CDR3 length: 16 residues. Written as DNA, the CDR3 is TGTGCCTGGAGTCGGGGGGCGGGGTCGAGCTCCTACGAGCAGTACTTC. Its translation: CAWSRGAGSSSYEQYF.

This clone was seen a single time. The chain uses TRBV5-1 and TRBJ1-3; possibly TRBD1 for D (6 bases). V lost 5 bases and J 0 bases, leaving 12 bases between the germline ends. This CDR3 has 15 amino acids. The germline gives CDR1 SGHRS, CDR2 YFSETQ. The CDR3 coding sequence is TGCGCCAGCAGTCCGACAGGACCCTCTGGAAACACCATATATTTT. Its protein is CASSPTGPSGNTIYF.